What follows is one T cell receptor beta chain and its context. A second about 7 to 12 cycle PCR used barcoded and J-beta primers. TCRdb re-derived calls from the 5' RACE reads in MiXCR, one entry per CDR3 protein. The sample gives 700,000 to 900,000 distinct CDR3 sequences, 20% to 30% of which show up once; under 3% is in the top ten. The sample comes from a study of blood T cells in healthy people across ages. CDR1 and CDR2 (germline): SNHLY, FYNNEI. This CDR3 region has 15 residues. This sample was shared with a second study, whose subject was T cells of mothers and their children.

The source of this sequence is a boy aged 5 to 17 in good health. The specimen sequenced was blood. V usage is TRBV2 and J usage is TRBJ2-5; 9 bases are shared with TRBD1. The assigned J gene may be wrong: the sequence end matches TRBJ2-7 better. CDR3 sequence (DNA): TGTGCCAGCAGAGATGACAGGGGGAGCTCCTACGAGCAGTACTTC. Protein sequence: CASRDDRGSSYEQYF.